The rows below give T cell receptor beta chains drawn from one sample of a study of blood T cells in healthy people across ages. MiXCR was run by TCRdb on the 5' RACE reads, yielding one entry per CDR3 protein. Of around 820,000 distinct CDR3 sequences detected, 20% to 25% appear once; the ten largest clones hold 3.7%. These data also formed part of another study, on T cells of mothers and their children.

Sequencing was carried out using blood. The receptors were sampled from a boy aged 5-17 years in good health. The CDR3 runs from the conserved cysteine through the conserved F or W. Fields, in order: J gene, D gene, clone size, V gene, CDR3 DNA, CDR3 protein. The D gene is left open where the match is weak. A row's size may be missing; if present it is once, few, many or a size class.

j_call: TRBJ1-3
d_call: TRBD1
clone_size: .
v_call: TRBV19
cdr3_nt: TGTGCCAGTAGTAGGGACAGGCGCTCTGGAAACACCATATATTTT
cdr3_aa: CASSRDRRSGNTIYF

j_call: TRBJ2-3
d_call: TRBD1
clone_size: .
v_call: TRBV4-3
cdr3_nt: TGCGCCAGCAGCCAAGTGCCCCCCGGGACAGGGGGCACAGATACGCAGTATTTT
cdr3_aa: CASSQVPPGTGGTDTQYF

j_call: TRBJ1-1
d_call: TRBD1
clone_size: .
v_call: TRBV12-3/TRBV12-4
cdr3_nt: TGTGCCAGCAGCCGGGGGACAGACCTAGAGGCTTTCTTT
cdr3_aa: CASSRGTDLEAFF

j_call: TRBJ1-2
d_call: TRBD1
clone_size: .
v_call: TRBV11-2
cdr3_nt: TGTGCCACCGGACCCAGGGGGACATATGGCTACACCTTC
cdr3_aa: CATGPRGTYGYTF

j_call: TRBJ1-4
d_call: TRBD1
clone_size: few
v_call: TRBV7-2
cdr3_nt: TGTGCCAGCAGCTTCGAGGGGACAGCAACTAATGAAAAACTGTTTTTT
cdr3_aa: CASSFEGTATNEKLFF

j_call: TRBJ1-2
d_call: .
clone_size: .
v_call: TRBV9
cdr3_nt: TGTGCCAGCAGCGTCTCCTGGGGGGACTATGGCTACACCTTC
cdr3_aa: CASSVSWGDYGYTF

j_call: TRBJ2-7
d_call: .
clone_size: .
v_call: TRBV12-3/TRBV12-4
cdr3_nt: TGTGCCAGCAGTTTAGGTGGTAGGCGACTAATCTACGAGCAGTACTTC
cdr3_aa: CASSLGGRRLIYEQYF

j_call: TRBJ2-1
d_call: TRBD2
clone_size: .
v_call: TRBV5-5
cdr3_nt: TGTGCCAGCAGCTCGTTAGCGGGGGGGCAGGGCAATGAGCAGTTCTTC
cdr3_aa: CASSSLAGGQGNEQFF

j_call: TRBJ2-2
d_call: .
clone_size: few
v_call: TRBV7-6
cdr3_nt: TGTGCCAGCAGCCAAACAGGGTATCCCGGGGAGCTGTTTTTT
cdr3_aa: CASSQTGYPGELFF

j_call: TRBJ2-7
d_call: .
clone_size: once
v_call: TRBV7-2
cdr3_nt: TGTGCCAGCAGCTTAGATTATAGTGGGTACGAGCAGTACTTC
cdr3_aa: CASSLDYSGYEQYF

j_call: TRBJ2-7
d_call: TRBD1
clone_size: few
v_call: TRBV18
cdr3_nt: TGTGCCAGCTCACCTAGGACAGGGGGCTCCTACGAGCAGTACTTC
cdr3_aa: CASSPRTGGSYEQYF

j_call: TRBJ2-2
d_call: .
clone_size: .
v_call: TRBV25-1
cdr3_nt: TGTGCCAGCAGTGGGTCCCGGACAGTTCCTCCCGGGGAGCTGTTTTTT
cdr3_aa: CASSGSRTVPPGELFF

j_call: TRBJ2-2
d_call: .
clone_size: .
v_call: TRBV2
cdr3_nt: TGTGCCAGCAGTGGGCCGGGGCGCGAAAACGGGGAGCTGTTTTTT
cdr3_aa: CASSGPGRENGELFF

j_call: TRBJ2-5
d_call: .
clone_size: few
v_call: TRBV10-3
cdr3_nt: TGTGCCATCAGTGAGGGGGTCGAACGGGTCCGACCAAGGGAGACCCAGTACTTC
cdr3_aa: CAISEGVERVRPRETQYF

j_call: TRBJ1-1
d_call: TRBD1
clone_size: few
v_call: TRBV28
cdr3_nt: TGTGCCAGCAGTTCCGAGGGGACAGGGGGAGGGGAAGCTTTCTTT
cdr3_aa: CASSSEGTGGGEAFF

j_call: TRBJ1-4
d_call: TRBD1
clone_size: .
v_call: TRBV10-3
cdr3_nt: TGTGCCATCAGTGGCGAGACAGGGAAAAATGAAAAACTGTTTTTT
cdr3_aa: CAISGETGKNEKLFF

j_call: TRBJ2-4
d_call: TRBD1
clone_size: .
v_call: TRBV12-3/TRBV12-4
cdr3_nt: TGTGCCAGCGCAAAAGGGACAGTGGTGGAAAACATTCAGTACTTC
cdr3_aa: CASAKGTVVENIQYF

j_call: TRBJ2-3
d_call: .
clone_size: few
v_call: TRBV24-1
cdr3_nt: TGTGCCACCAGTGACCTAGCGTGGGATACGCAGTATTTT
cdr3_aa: CATSDLAWDTQYF

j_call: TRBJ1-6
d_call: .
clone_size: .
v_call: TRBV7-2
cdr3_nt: TGTGCCAGCAGCCCCGTTATTGGATCACCCCTCCACTTT
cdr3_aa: CASSPVIGSPLHF

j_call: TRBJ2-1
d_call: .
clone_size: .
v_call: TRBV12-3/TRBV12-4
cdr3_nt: TGTGCCAGCAGTACTCAGGGGATTGCCGACAATGAGCAGTTCTTC
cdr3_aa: CASSTQGIADNEQFF

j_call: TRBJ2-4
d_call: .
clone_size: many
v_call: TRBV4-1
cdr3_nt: TGCGCCAGCAGCCCTGGACCTTTCAAAAACATTCAGTACTTC
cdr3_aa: CASSPGPFKNIQYF

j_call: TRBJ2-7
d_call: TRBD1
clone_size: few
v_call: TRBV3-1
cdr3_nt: TGTGCCAGCAGCCGCGGGACAGGGTCCAACGAGCAGTACTTC
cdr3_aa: CASSRGTGSNEQYF

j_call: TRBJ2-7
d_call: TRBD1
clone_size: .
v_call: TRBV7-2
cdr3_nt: TGTGCCAGCAGCCAAATGGGCACAGGGGCCGGGTACTTC
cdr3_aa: CASSQMGTGAGYF

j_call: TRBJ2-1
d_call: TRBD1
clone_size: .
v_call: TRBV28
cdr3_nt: TGTGCCAGCAGTACACAGGGGAGCTCCTACAATGAGCAGTTCTTC
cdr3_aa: CASSTQGSSYNEQFF

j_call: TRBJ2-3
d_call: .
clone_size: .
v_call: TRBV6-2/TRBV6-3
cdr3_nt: TGTGCCAGCAGCGCCCTTACTAGGGGCACAGATACGCAGTATTTT
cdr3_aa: CASSALTRGTDTQYF

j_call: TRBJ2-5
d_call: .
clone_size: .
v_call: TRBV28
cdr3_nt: TGTGCCAGCAGCCAGGTTGCCCCGACCCAGTACTTC
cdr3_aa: CASSQVAPTQYF

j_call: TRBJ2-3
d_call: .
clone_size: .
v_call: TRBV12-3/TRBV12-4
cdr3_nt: TGTGCCAGCAGCCGCGCTTCCGGTTTCACAGATACGCAGTATTTT
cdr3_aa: CASSRASGFTDTQYF

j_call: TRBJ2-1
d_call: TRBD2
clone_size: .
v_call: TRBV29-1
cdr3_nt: TGCAGCGTAAGCGGGGCGGAAAATGAGCAGTTCTTC
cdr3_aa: CSVSGAENEQFF

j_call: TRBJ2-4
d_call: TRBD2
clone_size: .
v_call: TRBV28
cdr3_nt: TGTGCCAGCAGCCCCTCGAGCGGGGGGGCCTACATTCAGTACTTC
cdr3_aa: CASSPSSGGAYIQYF

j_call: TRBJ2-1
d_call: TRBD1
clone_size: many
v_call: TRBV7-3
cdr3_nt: TGTGCCAGCAGCACTGGACAGGGTCACAATGAGCAGTTCTTC
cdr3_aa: CASSTGQGHNEQFF

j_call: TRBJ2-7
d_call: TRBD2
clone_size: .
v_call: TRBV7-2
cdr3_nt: TGTGCCAGCAGCTTTTATTCTAGCGGCTACTACGAGCAGTACTTC
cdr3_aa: CASSFYSSGYYEQYF

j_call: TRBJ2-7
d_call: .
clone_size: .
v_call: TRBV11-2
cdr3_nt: TGTGCCAGCAGCTTCTTCTCGACAGATCAGTACTTC
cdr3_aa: CASSFFSTDQYF

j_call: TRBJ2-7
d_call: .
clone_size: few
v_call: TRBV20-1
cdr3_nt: TGCAGTGCTAGTCGGGACCTAGCCCCCTACGAGCAGTACTTC
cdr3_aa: CSASRDLAPYEQYF

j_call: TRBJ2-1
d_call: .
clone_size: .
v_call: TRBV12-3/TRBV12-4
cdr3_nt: TGTGCCAGCAGTGCTCTGCGACTGGCTGAGCAGTTCTTC
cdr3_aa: CASSALRLAEQFF

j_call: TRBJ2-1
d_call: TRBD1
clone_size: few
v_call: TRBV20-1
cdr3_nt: TGCAGTGCTCGACCGGGACAGGGGCCAAACAATGAGCAGTTCTTC
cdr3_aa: CSARPGQGPNNEQFF

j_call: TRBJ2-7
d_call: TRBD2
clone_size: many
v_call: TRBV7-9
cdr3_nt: TGTGCCAGCAGCTTATCTTCTAGCGGGGGAAAGTACGAGCAGTACTTC
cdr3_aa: CASSLSSSGGKYEQYF

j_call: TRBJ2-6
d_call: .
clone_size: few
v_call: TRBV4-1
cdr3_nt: TGCGCCAGCAGCCAATGGGCCGCGTCTGGGGCCAACGTCCTGACTTTC
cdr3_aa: CASSQWAASGANVLTF

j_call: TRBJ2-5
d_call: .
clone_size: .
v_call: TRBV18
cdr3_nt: TGTGCCAGCTCACCGTTGGGGGTCCCAGAGACCCAGTACTTC
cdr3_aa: CASSPLGVPETQYF

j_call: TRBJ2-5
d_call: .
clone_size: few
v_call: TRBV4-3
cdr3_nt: TGCGCCAGCAGCCAAGATCCCGGCCAAGAGACCCAGTACTTC
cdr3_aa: CASSQDPGQETQYF

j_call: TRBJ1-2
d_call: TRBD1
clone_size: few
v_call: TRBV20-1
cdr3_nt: TGCAGTGCACATACAGGGGTTTATGGCTACACCTTC
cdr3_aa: CSAHTGVYGYTF

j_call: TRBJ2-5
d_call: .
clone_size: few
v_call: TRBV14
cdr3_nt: TGTGCCAGCAGCCAAGGAGGAGCGGGTAATCAAGAGACCCAGTACTTC
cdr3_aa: CASSQGGAGNQETQYF

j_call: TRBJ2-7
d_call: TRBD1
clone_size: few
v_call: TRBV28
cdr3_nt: TGTGCCAGCAGTTTATGGTGGACAGGGGGGTTCATCTACGAGCAGTACTTC
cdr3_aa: CASSLWWTGGFIYEQYF

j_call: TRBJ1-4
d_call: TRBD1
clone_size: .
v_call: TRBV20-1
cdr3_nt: TGCAGTGCCGAACCACGGACAGGGCGAGAAAAACTGTTTTTT
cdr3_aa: CSAEPRTGREKLFF

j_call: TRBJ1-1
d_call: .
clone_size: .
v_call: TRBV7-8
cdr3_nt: TGTGCCAGCAACTTAAGTGGAGGGGCGAACACTGAAGCTTTCTTT
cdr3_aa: CASNLSGGANTEAFF

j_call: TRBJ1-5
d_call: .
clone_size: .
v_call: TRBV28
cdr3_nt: TGTGCCAGCAGTTCCCCCGAGGGCACAGGGCTTCAGCCCCAGCATTTT
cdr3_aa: CASSSPEGTGLQPQHF

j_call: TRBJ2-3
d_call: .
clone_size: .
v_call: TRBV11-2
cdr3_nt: TGTGCCAGCAGCTTCTGGGACTCAACCACAGATACGCAGTATTTT
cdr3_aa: CASSFWDSTTDTQYF

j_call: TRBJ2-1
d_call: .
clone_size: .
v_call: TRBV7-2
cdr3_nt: TGTGCCAGCAGCCTAGGCATGGCAGCCTACAATGAGCAGTTCTTC
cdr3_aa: CASSLGMAAYNEQFF

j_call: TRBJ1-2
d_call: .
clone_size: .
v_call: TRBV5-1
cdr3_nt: TGCGCCAGCAGCTTGGAGACAGACTATGGCTACACCTTC
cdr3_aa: CASSLETDYGYTF

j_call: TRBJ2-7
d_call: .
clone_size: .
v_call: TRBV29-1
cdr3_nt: TGCAGCGTTGACGGGGCAGGGGACCTCTACGAGCAGTACTTC
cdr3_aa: CSVDGAGDLYEQYF

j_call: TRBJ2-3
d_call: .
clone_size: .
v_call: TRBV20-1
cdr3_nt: TGCAGTGCTAGAGAGGACACCACAGATACGCAGTATTTT
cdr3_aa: CSAREDTTDTQYF

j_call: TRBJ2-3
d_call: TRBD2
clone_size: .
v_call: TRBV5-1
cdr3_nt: TGCGCCAGCAGCTTTGGGCGGGAGGTCAGCACAGATACGCAGTATTTT
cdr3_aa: CASSFGREVSTDTQYF

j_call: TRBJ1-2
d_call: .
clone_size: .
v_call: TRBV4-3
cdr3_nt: TGCGCCAGCAGCCAAGCGCCATTGGGGGGGCTATATGGCTACACCTTC
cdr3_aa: CASSQAPLGGLYGYTF

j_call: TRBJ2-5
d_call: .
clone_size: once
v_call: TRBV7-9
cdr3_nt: TGTGCCAGCACCAAGTCCTACGAGCAGTGCTTC
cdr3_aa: CASTKSYEQCF

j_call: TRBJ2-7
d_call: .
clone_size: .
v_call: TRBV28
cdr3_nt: TGTGCCAGCAGTTTCCCTGGTCCGGGCGGGTACGAGCAGTACTTC
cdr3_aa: CASSFPGPGGYEQYF

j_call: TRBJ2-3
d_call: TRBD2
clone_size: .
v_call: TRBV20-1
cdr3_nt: TGCAGTGCTAGAGGCCCAATGGCGGGGGGGAGCACAGATACGCAGTATTTT
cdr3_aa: CSARGPMAGGSTDTQYF

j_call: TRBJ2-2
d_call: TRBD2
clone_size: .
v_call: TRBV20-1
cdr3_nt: TGCAGTGCTACCGGACTAGCCAAGGGTGCCGGGGAGCTGTTTTTT
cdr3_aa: CSATGLAKGAGELFF

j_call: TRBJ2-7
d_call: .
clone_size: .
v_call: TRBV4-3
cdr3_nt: TGCGCCAGCAGCCAAGAGAACAGGGCCCACGAGCAGTACTTC
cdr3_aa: CASSQENRAHEQYF